The clone carrying this T cell receptor (beta chain) was seen a single time. This table comes from immunoSEQ multiplex PCR, and its TCRdb copy is limited to in-frame clones, with some not included. The sample gives some 320,000 clones, more than 90% of which show up once; about 2.4% is in the top ten. This sample was taken from a study of blood T cell repertoires in COVID-19. Allocation to cohorts depended on clinical history reported by the participants. Trimming shortened V by 5 bases and J by 2 bases, and 13 bases separated the two germline ends. Germline CDR1 is SGHRS and CDR2 is YFSETQ. The CDR3 spans 14 residues.

The sample taken for sequencing was PBMCs or T cells enriched from blood (not recorded which). The clonotype was recovered from a man in his 60s who had recovered from COVID-19. The chain has TRBV5-1 and TRBJ2-5; TRBD1 is a possible D gene (5 bases). This CDR3 reads CASRLAGRQETQYF. CDR3 coding DNA: TGCGCCAGCAGACTGGCAGGGCGACAAGAGACCCAGTACTTC.